The 24 T cell receptor beta chains reported below all come from one sample, sequenced in a study of response to subunit inactivated influenza vaccine. One entry per CDR3 protein results from TCRdb running MiXCR on the RT-PCR reads. Of more than 150,000 distinct CDR3 sequences listed, about 9.3% are singletons. Sequencing used non-naive T cells sorted from PBMCs, obtained on the day of vaccination. Source of these receptors: a man aged 45 to 65 who received an inactivated influenza vaccine.

The J gene is TRBJ2-1, the V gene TRBV28; TRBD2 agrees at 11 bases. Germline V gene lookup returns CDR1 MDHEN and CDR2 SYDVKM. The J segment lost 8 bases and the V segment lost 3 bases, leaving 12 bases of the junction unmatched. The CDR3 is 17 residues long. In DNA, the CDR3 is TGTGCCAGCAGTTTCCTCAATAGCGGGAGGGCCTTGGATGAGCAGTTCTTC. Amino acid sequence: CASSFLNSGRALDEQFF. Complete variable domain (other parts from reference TRBV28 and TRBJ2-1): DVKVTQSSRYLVKRTGEKVFLECVQDMDHENMFWYRQDPGLGLRLIYFSYDVKMKEKGDIPEGYSVSREKKERFSLILESASTNQTSMYLCASSFLNSGRALDEQFFGPGTRLTVL.

This clonotype occurred many times. The rearrangement links TRBV5-1 to TRBJ2-3; either TRBD1 or TRBD2 may fit D (5 bases each). This CDR3 has 17 residues. From germline, CDR1 is SGHRS and CDR2 YFSETQ. V lost 0 bases and J 1 base, leaving 15 bases between the germline ends. Here the CDR3 reads CASSLAIGGRGTDTQYF. The CDR3 DNA is TGCGCCAGCAGCTTGGCCATTGGGGGAAGGGGCACAGATACGCAGTATTTT.

The chain combines TRBV7-2 with TRBJ2-4, with 8 bases aligning to TRBD2. The junction had 10 bases not matched to a gene; V was cut back by 5 bases and J by 7 bases. This CDR3 spans 15 amino acids. Germline CDR1 and CDR2: SGHTA and FQGNSA. The CDR3 protein is CASSRAAGAGNIQYF. The CDR3 nucleotides are TGTGCCAGCAGCCGGGCAGCGGGGGCAGGTAACATTCAGTACTTC.

This clonotype was counted at least ten times. This rearrangement joins TRBV20-1 to TRBJ2-3; 10 bases are a match to TRBD2. The V and J ends lost 4 bases and 5 bases, in that order; junction bases with no gene match: 6. The CDR3 totals 14 residues. CDR1 is DFQATT and CDR2 is SNEGSKA in the germline V gene (reference sequence). This CDR3 is CSAKSGRAIDTQYF. CDR3 bases: TGCAGTGCTAAAAGCGGGAGGGCGATAGATACGCAGTATTTT.

This clonotype has a handful of counts. The chain couples TRBV19 to TRBJ1-2, with D maybe TRBD1 (5 bases). Germline values: CDR1 LNHDA, CDR2 SQIVND (reference sequence). The CDR3 loop spans 15 amino acids. Deletions cut 3 bases from V and 3 bases from J, with 14 bases between. CDR3 sequence reads: CASSIYPGRDYGYTF. For the CDR3, the DNA is TGTGCCAGTAGTATTTACCCGGGACGGGACTATGGCTACACCTTC.

This clonotype was seen a handful of times. The genes are TRBV15 and TRBJ2-1, with 7 bases aligning to TRBD2. The trim removed 3 bases at V and 0 bases at J, leaving 2 bases unmatched. The CDR3 runs to 15 residues. CDR1 is LNHNV and CDR2 is YYDKDF in the germline V gene (reference sequence). DNA for the CDR3: TGTGCCACCAGCAGGGAGCGGGGCTCCTACAATGAGCAGTTCTTC. Translation gives CATSRERGSYNEQFF.

This clonotype appeared a few times. V gene TRBV5-5 combines with J gene TRBJ2-1; the match to TRBD2 covers 7 bases. CDR1 is SGHKS and CDR2 is YYEKEE in the germline V gene (reference sequence). The CDR3 length is 15 residues. J gave up 9 bases and V 4 bases, and 13 bases lay outside the gene matches. CDR3: CASSPLAMRESEQFF. The CDR3, as DNA: TGTGCCAGCAGCCCTCTAGCTATGCGGGAGTCTGAGCAGTTCTTC. The complete variable domain, with remaining parts taken from reference TRBV5-5 and TRBJ2-1, reads DAGVTQSPTHLIKTRGQQVTLRCSPISGHKSVSWYQQVLGQGPQFIFQYYEKEERGRGNFPDRFSARQFPNYSSELNVNALLLGDSALYLCASSPLAMRESEQFFGPGTRLTVL.

V gene TRBV3-1 combines with J gene TRBJ2-5; weak D call: TRBD2 (6 bases). Trimming left V 4 bases short and J 2 bases short, with 14 bases between. The germline CDR1 and CDR2 sequences are LGHDT and YNNKEL (reference sequence). The CDR3 loop spans 15 amino acids. The CDR3 protein is CASSPSWDFQETQYF. The CDR3 DNA reads TGTGCCAGCAGCCCATCTTGGGACTTTCAAGAGACCCAGTACTTC.

This clonotype was recorded a few times. V gene TRBV6-2 or TRBV6-3 combines with J gene TRBJ2-7; D perhaps matches TRBD1 (6 bases). This CDR3 is built from 15 residues. Germline lookup yields CDR1 MNHEY and CDR2 SVGEGT. V was cut by 0 bases and J by 2 bases, with 11 bases left in between. This CDR3 is CASSYSQWTAYEQYF. CDR3 coding DNA: TGTGCCAGCAGTTACTCCCAGTGGACAGCCTACGAGCAGTACTTC.

Comment on this clonotype: A much bigger clone sits one base away, suggesting this may be a read error. The chain recombines TRBV9 with TRBJ2-1, with D maybe TRBD2 (7 bases). The CDR3 has 14 amino acids. Germline CDR1 reads SGDLS; CDR2 reads YYNGEE. The CDR3 nucleotides read TGTGCCAGCAGCGCAGGTGGGGGGGACAATGAGCATTTCTTC. It encodes CASSAGGGDNEHFF.

The CDR3 nucleotides are TGTGCCAGCAGCAATGCGGACAGGGCCGTTTCTGGGGCCAACGTCCTGACTTTC. It translates to CASSNADRAVSGANVLTF. The V gene is TRBV5-5, the J gene TRBJ2-6, with 8 bases lining up with TRBD1. The ends lost 4 bases at V and 1 base at J; junction bases unmatched: 10. This CDR3 is 18 amino acids long. CDR1 and CDR2 (germline): SGHKS, YYEKEE (reference sequence).

This clonotype was found a few times. One end of the junction fails to match germline, which may point to a read error. The rearrangement uses TRBV11-2 and TRBJ2-7; D uncertain. Germline values: CDR1 SGHAT, CDR2 FQNNGV. The CDR3 is made up of 13 amino acids. The CDR3, as DNA: TGTGCCAGCAGCTTACGCCAGCCCCAGTTTATCTTCTTC. Translating it yields CASSLRQPQFIFF.

Worth noting for this clonotype: A junction end diverges from the germline sequence, so it may reflect a read error. The chain employs TRBV12-3 or TRBV12-4 and TRBJ2-4; 7 nucleotides align to TRBD2. This CDR3 region has 11 residues. CDR3 DNA sequence: TGTGCCAGCAGTTCGACTAGCCGGTTCCACTTC. The encoded protein is CASSSTSRFHF.

There are a few counts of this clonotype. The chain employs TRBV20-1 and TRBJ1-2; D unresolved. The germline V gene encodes CDR1 DFQATT and CDR2 SNEGSKA (reference sequence). The ends were cut back, 3 bases at V and 8 bases at J, with 10 bases in the middle. The CDR3 is 11 amino acids. CDR3: CSARDVQGYTF. CDR3 bases: TGCAGTGCTAGGGATGTCCAGGGCTACACCTTC.

The chain recombines TRBV5-5 with TRBJ2-3; D is perhaps TRBD1 (6 bases). The CDR3 has 13 amino acids. Germline V CDR1 and CDR2: SGHKS, YYEKEE (reference sequence). The V gene lost 0 bases and the J gene lost 7 bases, with 9 bases spanning the gap. In DNA, the CDR3 is TGTGCCAGCAGCTTGGGGGGGCGACATACGCAGTATTTT. It encodes CASSLGGRHTQYF. Variable domain in full (rest from reference TRBV5-5 and TRBJ2-3): DAGVTQSPTHLIKTRGQQVTLRCSPISGHKSVSWYQQVLGQGPQFIFQYYEKEERGRGNFPDRFSARQFPNYSSELNVNALLLGDSALYLCASSLGGRHTQYFGPGTRLTVL.

V usage is TRBV20-1 and J usage is TRBJ2-1; TRBD1 matches 9 bases. This CDR3 is 18 amino acids long. The germline gives CDR1 DFQATT, CDR2 SNEGSKA (reference sequence). Trimming took 5 bases from V and 8 from J; bases not matched to a gene: 22. The CDR3: CSAGPATPYRGHGDEQFF. In DNA form, the CDR3 reads TGCAGTGCTGGCCCTGCGACCCCATACAGGGGGCATGGGGATGAGCAGTTCTTC.

Details on this clonotype: Just one base apart from a much larger clone, this may be a read error. The chain joins TRBV5-1 to TRBJ1-2; the D gene is possibly TRBD1 (5 bases). The CDR3 runs to 14 residues. The V gene's germline CDR1 is SGHRS and CDR2 YFSETQ. CDR3 in amino acids: CASSRPGSGYGYIF. The CDR3 DNA sequence: TGCGCCAGCAGCAGGCCAGGGAGTGGCTATGGCTACATCTTC.

The chain combines TRBV11-1 with TRBJ1-1; D not resolved. The germline gives CDR1 SGHAT, CDR2 FQDESV (reference sequence). The V end lost 2 bases, the J end lost 7 bases, and 8 bases lay between the germline ends. The CDR3 is made up of 12 amino acids. The CDR3: CASSLYSREAFF. The CDR3 DNA is TGTGCCAGCAGCTTATACTCTCGTGAAGCTTTCTTT.

This clonotype has just one count. The chain carries TRBV28 and TRBJ2-5; D gene ambiguous. CDR1 and CDR2 (germline): MDHEN, SYDVKM. CDR3 size: 14 residues. Trimming pared 2 bases from V and 5 bases from J, leaving 12 bases between. CDR3 region: CASSLSLSTETQYF. In DNA, the CDR3 is TGTGCCAGCAGTTTAAGTCTGAGCACCGAGACCCAGTACTTC. The full variable domain, with the rest looked up from reference TRBV28 and TRBJ2-5, is DVKVTQSSRYLVKRTGEKVFLECVQDMDHENMFWYRQDPGLGLRLIYFSYDVKMKEKGDIPEGYSVSREKKERFSLILESASTNQTSMYLCASSLSLSTETQYFGPGTRLLVL.

This clonotype has ten or more counts. This chain links TRBV5-1 with TRBJ2-1, with 9 bases fitting TRBD2. This CDR3 is built from 15 residues. The germline CDR1 and CDR2 sequences are SGHRS and YFSETQ. The V and J ends lost 0 bases and 9 bases, in that order; junction bases with no gene match: 7. CDR3 sequence reads: CASSLEGLAGSEQFF. As DNA, the CDR3 is TGCGCCAGCAGCTTGGAGGGACTAGCCGGGAGTGAGCAGTTCTTC.

This chain uses TRBV6-5 with TRBJ2-7; D might be TRBD1 (6 bases). Germline V CDR1 and CDR2: MNHEY, SVGAGI. This CDR3 region has 15 residues. The V end lost 0 bases, the J end lost 2 bases, and 11 bases lay between the germline ends. The CDR3 protein is CASSYSPYRAYEQYF. CDR3 DNA sequence: TGTGCCAGCAGTTACTCCCCTTACAGGGCCTACGAGCAGTACTTC.

The gene calls are TRBV5-4 and TRBJ2-1, with TRBD2 as a possible D gene (6 bases). The germline V gene has CDR1 SGHNT and CDR2 YYREEE (reference sequence). Trimming took off 9 bases at V and 0 bases at J, with 13 bases between the two ends. This CDR3 spans 14 amino acids. The DNA for the CDR3 is TGTGCCACAAGGGACTCCCGCTCCTACAATGAGCAGTTCTTC. Translation: CATRDSRSYNEQFF.

This clonotype has at least ten counts. This rearrangement joins TRBV5-8 to TRBJ2-1; no clear D. The V gene's germline CDR1 is SGHTS and CDR2 YDEGEE. CDR3 length equals 12 residues. Trimming took off 1 base at V and 8 bases at J, with 7 bases between the two ends. As DNA, the CDR3 is TGTGCCAGCAGCTTGAGTTGGTATGAGCAGTTCTTC. Protein sequence: CASSLSWYEQFF.

This clonotype was seen ten or more times. This chain joins TRBV3-1 and TRBJ2-7, with D perhaps matching TRBD2 (6 bases). The CDR3 covers 13 residues. Germline lookup yields CDR1 LGHDT and CDR2 YNNKEL (reference sequence). V was trimmed by 4 bases and J by 2 bases, leaving 9 bases between them. The CDR3 region is CASSLRGTYEQYF. As DNA, the CDR3 is TGTGCCAGCAGCCTGCGGGGCACCTACGAGCAGTACTTC.